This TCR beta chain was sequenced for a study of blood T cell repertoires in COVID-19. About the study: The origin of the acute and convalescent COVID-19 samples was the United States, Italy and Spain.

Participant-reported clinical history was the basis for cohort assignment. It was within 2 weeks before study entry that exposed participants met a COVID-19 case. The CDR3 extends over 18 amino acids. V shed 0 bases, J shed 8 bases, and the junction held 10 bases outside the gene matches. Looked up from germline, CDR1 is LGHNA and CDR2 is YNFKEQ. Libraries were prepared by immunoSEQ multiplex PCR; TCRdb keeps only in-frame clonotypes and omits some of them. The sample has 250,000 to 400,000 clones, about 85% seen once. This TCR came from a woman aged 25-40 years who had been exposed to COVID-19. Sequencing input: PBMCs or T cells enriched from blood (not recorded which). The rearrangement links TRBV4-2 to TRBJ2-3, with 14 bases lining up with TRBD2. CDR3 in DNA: TGTGCCAGCAGCCAAGAGACGACTAGCGGGGGGGCAAGAAGTACGCAGTATTTT. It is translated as CASSQETTSGGARSTQYF.